This record covers a single T cell receptor (beta chain). At one of its ends the junction is not consistent with the germline gene, which may arise from a read error. This record belongs to a study of identical twins. Through template switching, a universal primer site was introduced, and the cDNA contained unique molecular identifiers. TCRdb re-derived calls from the 5' RACE reads in MiXCR, one entry per CDR3 protein. This table has approximately 1.8 million distinct CDR3 sequences, roughly 35% appearing once. The CDR3 totals 18 residues. Germline CDR1 is MDHEN and CDR2 is SYDVKM. The chain combines TRBV28 with TRBJ1-6; possible D gene TRBD1, 5 bases. The TCR originated in a newborn girl in good health. The sample was cord blood. This CDR3 reads CAGSFGVWVSRVNSPLHF. Written as DNA, the CDR3 is TGTGCCGGCAGTTTCGGGGTGTGGGTCAGCAGGGTTAATTCACCCCTCCACTTT.